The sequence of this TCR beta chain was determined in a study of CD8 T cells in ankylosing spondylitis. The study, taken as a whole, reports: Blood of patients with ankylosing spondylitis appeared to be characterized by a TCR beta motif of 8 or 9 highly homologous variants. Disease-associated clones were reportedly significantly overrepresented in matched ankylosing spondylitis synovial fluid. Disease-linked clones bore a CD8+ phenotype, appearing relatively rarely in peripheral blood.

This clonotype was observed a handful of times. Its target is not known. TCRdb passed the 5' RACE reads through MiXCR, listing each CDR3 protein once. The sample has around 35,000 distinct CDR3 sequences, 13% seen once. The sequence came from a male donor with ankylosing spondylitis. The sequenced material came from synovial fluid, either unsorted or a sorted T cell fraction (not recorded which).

In DNA, the CDR3 is TGTGCCAGCAGTGAATATGGCGGCTCAGATACGCAGTATTTT. Translated, it gives CASSEYGGSDTQYF. This chain joins TRBV6-4 and TRBJ2-3; D remains ambiguous. The CDR3 contains 14 residues. V lost 3 bases to trimming and J lost 4 bases, with 11 bases between them. Germline V gene data show CDR1 as MRHNA and CDR2 as SNTAGT.